The entry below describes one TCR beta chain. Antigen: not known. The sample belongs to a study of OX40 agonist ivuxolimab in advanced cancers. Study overall: Cancers in dose escalation were hepatocellular, melanoma, renal cell and head and neck. Findings of the study overall: The authors did not determine the antigen specificity of the expanded peripheral T cells. CD4+ and CD8+ blood T cells expanded clonally by week 6 at 0.1 to 3.0 mg/kg. Individuals who were partial responders at 0.1-3.0 mg/kg had clonal expansion that ranked among the lowest.

The table came from immunoSEQ multiplex PCR; TCRdb's copy has only in-frame clones and leaves some out. The data hold 55,000 to 65,000 clones, with less than 95% observed a single time. The clonotype was recovered from an adult with an advanced solid tumor such as melanoma, head and neck, liver or kidney cancer. Here the sequenced sample was CD4+ or CD8+ T cells sorted from blood, taken in a trial of the OX40 agonist ivuxolimab.

The DNA of the CDR3 is TGTGCCAGCAGCTTGTGGGGAGGCTATGGCTACACCTTC. It specifies CASSLWGGYGYTF. The chain carries TRBV5-6 and TRBJ1-2; D remains unclear. The V end lost 1 base, the J end lost 4 bases, and 8 bases lay between the germline ends. Germline CDR1 reads SGHDT; CDR2 reads YYEEEE. The CDR3 runs 13 residues.